A single sample is the source of the 14 T cell receptor beta chains below, sequenced in a study of CD4+ T cells in melanoma. Clones were read by immunoSEQ multiplex PCR, and TCRdb kept only the in-frame ones, dropping some. The profile shows 140,000 or so clones, around nine tenths of them singletons. These receptors came from a human donor with melanoma.

The rearrangement links TRBV7-9 to TRBJ1-6; no clear D. Germline assignment: CDR1 SEHNR and CDR2 FQNEAQ (reference sequence). V was trimmed by 6 bases and J by 8 bases, leaving 14 bases between them. This CDR3 region has 14 residues. DNA for the CDR3: TGTGCCAGCAGTTCTTTCTCCGCGGATTCACCCCTCCACTTT. This translates into CASSSFSADSPLHF.

The chain links TRBV11-2 to TRBJ2-1, with D uncertain. CDR1 and CDR2 (germline): SGHAT, FQNNGV. V was clipped by 2 bases and J by 8 bases, with 7 bases between them. The CDR3 is 12 amino acids. CDR3 nucleotides: TGTGCCAGCAGCTTAAGGTTCTATGAGCAGTTCTTC. This encodes CASSLRFYEQFF. The full variable domain, its missing parts supplied by reference TRBV11-2 and TRBJ2-1, is EAGVAQSPRYKIIEKRQSVAFWCNPISGHATLYWYQQILGQGPKLLIQFQNNGVVDDSQLPKDRFSAERLKGVDSTLKIQPAKLEDSAVYLCASSLRFYEQFFGPGTRLTVL.

The V gene is TRBV7-9, the J gene TRBJ2-7; unclear D gene. There are 12 residues in the CDR3. CDR1 is SEHNR, CDR2 FQNEAQ, per germline (reference sequence). Trimming left V 2 bases short and J 7 bases short, with 9 bases between. DNA for the CDR3: TGTGCCAGCAGCTTATACAAGGGAGAGCAGTACTTC. This encodes CASSLYKGEQYF. Full variable domain (missing parts from reference TRBV7-9 and TRBJ2-7): DTGVSQNPRHKITKRGQNVTFRCDPISEHNRLYWYRQTLGQGPEFLTYFQNEAQLEKSRLLSDRFSAERPKGSFSTLEIQRTEQGDSAMYLCASSLYKGEQYFGPGTRLTVT.

This clone came up once. The rearrangement links TRBV5-6 to TRBJ1-2; no reliable D call. This CDR3 has 14 amino acids. Germline CDR1 and CDR2: SGHDT and YYEEEE. V lost 1 base, J lost 0 bases, and 7 bases lay in between. Written as DNA, the CDR3 is TGTGCCAGCAGCTTGATTCAAGCTAACTATGGCTACACCTTC. Protein: CASSLIQANYGYTF.

This chain links TRBV2 with TRBJ2-5; D not certain. The better agreement between TRBJ2-7 and the DNA end casts doubt on the J call. Per the germline V gene, CDR1 is SNHLY and CDR2 is FYNNEI. The CDR3 loop spans 12 amino acids. CDR3 DNA: TGTGCCAGCAGTAAGTCAGGCTACGAGCAGTACTTC. Amino acid sequence: CASSKSGYEQYF.

The CDR3: CASGGLGDYEQYF. CDR3 DNA sequence: TGTGCCAGCGGGGGGCTAGGTGACTACGAGCAGTACTTC. The chain joins TRBV6-5 to TRBJ2-7; D is tentatively TRBD1 or TRBD2 (6 bases each). V was cut by 8 bases and J by 3 bases, with 14 bases left in between. CDR1 and CDR2 from the germline V gene are MNHEY and SVGAGI. The CDR3 runs 13 residues.

V and J are TRBV19 and TRBJ1-5; possible D gene TRBD1, 6 bases. Germline V lookup: CDR1 LNHDA, CDR2 SQIVND (reference sequence). Trimming stripped 5 bases from V and 3 bases from J, with 14 bases between. This CDR3 is 15 amino acids long. The CDR3 protein is CASSGGQMDNQPQHF. CDR3 DNA sequence: TGTGCCAGTAGTGGCGGACAGATGGACAATCAGCCCCAGCATTTT.

The rearrangement joins TRBV19 to TRBJ2-5; either TRBD1 or TRBD2 may supply D (5 bases each). Germline V gives CDR1 LNHDA, CDR2 SQIVND (reference sequence). CDR3 length: 14 amino acids. Trimming removed 6 bases at V and 5 bases at J, with 16 bases between. For the CDR3, the DNA is TGTGCCAGTAGCACCGGGACGGACGGCGAGACCCAGTACTTC. This codes for CASSTGTDGETQYF. The whole variable domain, filled in from reference TRBV19 and TRBJ2-5, reads DGGITQSPKYLFRKEGQNVTLSCEQNLNHDAMYWYRQDPGQGLRLIYYSQIVNDFQKGDIAEGYSVSREKKESFPLTVTSAQKNPTAFYLCASSTGTDGETQYFGPGTRLLVL.

This rearrangement joins TRBV7-8 to TRBJ1-5; D unresolved. The CDR3 sequence is 15 residues long. Germline loops: CDR1 SGHVS, CDR2 FQNEAQ. Trimming stripped 0 bases from V and 10 bases from J, with 16 bases between. In nucleotides, the CDR3 is TGTGCCAGCAGCTTAGCCCCGGGCACTTTACGACCCCAGCATTTT. This codes for CASSLAPGTLRPQHF.

The rearrangement joins TRBV19 to TRBJ2-3, with TRBD2 matching over 10 bases. CDR3 length equals 15 residues. The germline V gene encodes CDR1 LNHDA and CDR2 SQIVND (reference sequence). J was trimmed by 3 bases and V by 5 bases; bases with no gene match: 5. CDR3: CASSLAGGYTDTQYF. The CDR3 DNA sequence: TGTGCCAGTAGTTTAGCGGGGGGATATACAGATACGCAGTATTTT.

The chain couples TRBV11-2 to TRBJ2-7; D unclear. In germline, CDR1 is SGHAT, CDR2 FQNNGV. CDR3 length: 14 amino acids. With 3 bases removed from V and 0 bases from J, the gap between germline ends came to 9 bases. The CDR3 DNA sequence: TGTGCCAGCAGCTTCACCAGCCTCTCCTACGAGCAGTACTTC. Residues: CASSFTSLSYEQYF.

The gene calls are TRBV5-1 and TRBJ2-2, with D hard to call. V was clipped by 3 bases and J by 4 bases, with 7 bases between them. This CDR3 comprises 13 residues. Germline values: CDR1 SGHRS, CDR2 YFSETQ. CDR3 DNA: TGCGCCAGCAGCTCGAGCGTCACCGGGGAGCTGTTTTTT. The encoded protein is CASSSSVTGELFF.

The J gene is TRBJ2-3, the V gene TRBV6-1; D ambiguous. Germline-derived CDR1 and CDR2 are MNHNS and SASEGT. CDR3 length: 15 amino acids. The V end lost 3 bases, the J end lost 1 base, and 11 bases lay between the germline ends. The CDR3 DNA reads TGTGCCAGCAGTGATGTGGGCTTCGGCACAGATACGCAGTATTTT. Its protein is CASSDVGFGTDTQYF.

The CDR3 here is CASIPSGSGANVLTF. In DNA, the CDR3 is TGTGCCAGTATCCCTTCGGGGTCTGGGGCCAACGTCCTGACTTTC. The genes are TRBV19 and TRBJ2-6, with a weak D call TRBD2 (5 bases). The CDR3 has 15 amino acids. The V end was cut by 7 bases, the J end by 1 base, with 11 bases between. Germline-derived CDR1 and CDR2 are LNHDA and SQIVND (reference sequence).